One sample yielded the 21 T cell receptor beta chains listed below, sequenced in a study of blood T cell repertoires in COVID-19. Repertoires were generated with immunoSEQ multiplex PCR, while TCRdb's copy carries only in-frame clones and drops some. In the table there are tens of thousands of clones, around 76% of which are singletons. Source material: peripheral blood. These TCRs come from a human donor in a cohort sampled during active COVID-19.

The chain combines TRBV5-6 with TRBJ1-1; perhaps TRBD1 as D (5 bases). V lost 0 bases and J lost 5, with 8 bases in between. This CDR3 is 13 amino acids long. CDR1 is SGHDT, CDR2 YYEEEE, per germline. The CDR3 sequence: CASSLAGRTEAFF. For the CDR3, the DNA is TGTGCCAGCAGCTTGGCAGGGAGGACTGAAGCTTTCTTT.

The chain links TRBV7-2 to TRBJ2-6; 7 nucleotides align to TRBD2. CDR1 is SGHTA, CDR2 FQGNSA, per germline. Unmatched junction bases numbered 7, after V lost 5 bases and J lost 0 bases. This CDR3 has 17 amino acids. The CDR3 sequence: CASSKAGANSGANVLTF. In nucleotides, the CDR3 is TGTGCCAGCAGCAAGGCGGGAGCCAACTCTGGGGCCAACGTCCTGACTTTC.

The chain is built from TRBV5-1 and TRBJ2-4, with TRBD2 matching 12 bases. Germline trimming cut 4 bases from V and 3 bases from J; bases unmatched to any gene: 14. The germline V gene encodes CDR1 SGHRS and CDR2 YFSETQ. The CDR3 runs 19 residues. The CDR3 loop reads CASSERTSGELRGKNIQYF. CDR3 nucleotide sequence: TGCGCCAGCAGCGAGCGGACTAGCGGGGAGTTGCGAGGCAAAAACATTCAGTACTTC.

The CDR3 DNA reads TGTGCCAGCAGCCAGGCGGGACTGTTGAACACCGGGGAGCTGTTTTTT. This encodes CASSQAGLLNTGELFF. The chain is built from TRBV3-1 (or the pseudogene TRBV3-2) and TRBJ2-2; weak D call: TRBD2 (6 bases). CDR3 size: 16 residues. V was cut by 3 bases and J by 1 base, with 12 bases left in between. Germline V gives CDR1 LGHDT, CDR2 YNNKEL (reference sequence).

This sequence joins TRBV7-9 and TRBJ1-2; 7 bases are shared with TRBD1. V was pared by 0 bases and J by 13 bases, with 5 bases of the junction left unmatched. The CDR3 spans 12 residues. CDR1 is SEHNR and CDR2 is FQNEAQ in the germline V gene (reference sequence). CDR3 in amino acids: CASSLAGGFGTF. The CDR3 DNA is TGTGCCAGCAGCTTAGCAGGGGGCTTCGGCACCTTC.

The chain is built from TRBV7-9 and TRBJ1-2; 12 bases align to TRBD1. This CDR3 region has 17 residues. Germline assignment: CDR1 SEHNR and CDR2 FQNEAQ (reference sequence). Unmatched junction bases numbered 12, after V lost 6 bases and J lost 4 bases. As DNA, the CDR3 is TGTGCCAGCAGTTTCCCGGGACAGGGGGCTGTCGGCTATGGCTACACCTTC. It specifies CASSFPGQGAVGYGYTF.

CDR3 sequence (DNA): TGTGCCAGCTCACAGGTTCGCGGGCTACAAGAGACCCAGTACTTC. This gives the protein CASSQVRGLQETQYF. The V call is TRBV18, the J call TRBJ2-5; D might be TRBD2 (5 bases). Germline V lookup: CDR1 KGHSH, CDR2 LQKENI. The CDR3 consists of 15 residues. Trimming shortened V by 4 bases and J by 2 bases, and 14 bases separated the two germline ends.

The chain carries TRBV4-1 and TRBJ1-6; D might be TRBD1 (6 bases). V lost 3 bases to trimming and J lost 10 bases, with 16 bases between them. The CDR3 is 15 residues long. Germline V lookup: CDR1 MGHRA, CDR2 YSYEKL. DNA of the CDR3: TGCGCCAGCAGCCATGGTCGGGACACTCGCTCACCCCTCCACTTT. Translating it yields CASSHGRDTRSPLHF.

The V gene is TRBV30, the J gene TRBJ2-5; 7 bases match TRBD1. This CDR3 spans 15 amino acids. V shed 1 base, J shed 4 bases, and the junction held 9 bases outside the gene matches. Germline V gene sequence: CDR1 GTSNPN, CDR2 SVGIG (reference sequence). This chain's CDR3 is CAWSDQGVGRETQYF. In DNA, the CDR3 is TGTGCCTGGAGTGATCAGGGGGTCGGTAGAGAGACCCAGTACTTC.

The CDR3: CASSLHGGGGSGETQYF. The DNA of the CDR3 is TGTGCCAGCAGCCTACACGGAGGTGGTGGGTCTGGAGAGACCCAGTACTTC. This rearrangement joins TRBV4-2 to TRBJ2-5; possibly TRBD2 for D (5 bases). The V end lost 4 bases, the J end lost 4 bases, and 22 bases lay between the germline ends. This CDR3 has 17 amino acids. Germline assignment: CDR1 LGHNA and CDR2 YNFKEQ.

The CDR3 protein is CASTGGAGGYTF. The CDR3 DNA is TGTGCCAGCACTGGGGGGGCAGGCGGCTACACCTTC. The rearrangement joins TRBV2 to TRBJ1-2, with D possibly TRBD1 on 6 matching bases. The ends were cut back, 7 bases at V and 8 bases at J, with 14 bases in the middle. CDR1 SNHLY and CDR2 FYNNEI come from the germline V gene. CDR3 length equals 12 residues.

The chain has TRBV11-2 and TRBJ2-7; D uncertain. The V end was cut by 5 bases, the J end by 5 bases, with 13 bases between. Germline V CDR1 and CDR2: SGHAT, FQNNGV. There are 13 residues in the CDR3. The CDR3 protein is CASSPQQHHEQYF. The CDR3 DNA is TGTGCCAGCAGCCCACAGCAGCACCACGAGCAGTACTTC.

This clone was observed a few times. This chain joins TRBV4-1 and TRBJ2-7, with D possibly being TRBD1 (6 bases). Trimming shortened V by 2 bases and J by 6 bases, and 11 bases separated the two germline ends. CDR1 and CDR2 from the germline V gene are MGHRA and YSYEKL. The CDR3 sequence is 13 residues long. The CDR3 DNA reads TGCGCCAGCAGCCAATTACAGGGTACCGAGCAGTACTTC. Translated, it gives CASSQLQGTEQYF.

The CDR3 coding sequence is TGCGCCAGCAGCTTCCGACAGGGAGATGGCTACACCTTC. Protein: CASSFRQGDGYTF. The V gene is TRBV5-1, the J gene TRBJ1-2, with 7 bases fitting TRBD1. The CDR3 is 13 amino acids. CDR1 and CDR2 (germline): SGHRS, YFSETQ. The ends lost 2 bases at V and 6 bases at J; junction bases unmatched: 4.

This clone was seen a handful of times. CDR3 in DNA: TGTGCCAGCAGCGTGGGACAGGGGGCCACTGAAGCTTTCTTT. Its protein product is CASSVGQGATEAFF. The rearrangement joins TRBV9 to TRBJ1-1; 12 nucleotides align to TRBD1. Germline V gives CDR1 SGDLS, CDR2 YYNGEE. The CDR3 is made up of 14 amino acids. V gave up 2 bases and J gave up 4 bases; unmatched junction bases: 0.

Concerning this clone itself: The identical CDR3 is also encoded by other nucleotide sequences in the sample. The chain joins TRBV19 to TRBJ2-7; TRBD1 matches 10 bases. The CDR3 spans 13 residues. Trimming at V came to 4 bases and at J to 4 bases, leaving 1 base not matched to a gene. Germline V gene sequence: CDR1 LNHDA, CDR2 SQIVND (reference sequence). As DNA, the CDR3 is TGTGCCAGTAGTACGGGACAGGGGTACGAGCAGTACTTC. Its translation: CASSTGQGYEQYF. The variable domain in full, with the rest retrieved from reference TRBV19 and TRBJ2-7, is DGGITQSPKYLFRKEGQNVTLSCEQNLNHDAMYWYRQDPGQGLRLIYYSQIVNDFQKGDIAEGYSVSREKKESFPLTVTSAQKNPTAFYLCASSTGQGYEQYFGPGTRLTVT.

This chain joins TRBV3-1 (or the pseudogene TRBV3-2) and TRBJ2-3, with 15 bases identical to TRBD2. The trim removed 4 bases at V and 5 bases at J, leaving 7 bases unmatched. The germline CDR1 and CDR2 sequences are LGHDT and YNNKEL (reference sequence). The CDR3 covers 17 residues. In DNA, the CDR3 is TGTGCCAGCAGCCTAACCTGGACTAGCGGGGGGGAAGATACGCAGTATTTT. It codes for CASSLTWTSGGEDTQYF.

J is TRBJ2-7 and V is TRBV4-1; 9 nucleotides agree with TRBD1. Germline V gives CDR1 MGHRA, CDR2 YSYEKL. The CDR3 is 15 amino acids. Losses at the gene ends were 2 bases for V and 5 bases for J; bases not matched to a gene: 7. The CDR3: CASSQPGQGPHEQYF. The DNA for the CDR3 is TGCGCCAGCAGCCAACCGGGACAGGGACCGCACGAGCAGTACTTC.

The V and J genes are TRBV5-1 and TRBJ1-3; D is possibly TRBD1 (6 bases). This CDR3 spans 16 amino acids. The V gene's germline CDR1 is SGHRS and CDR2 YFSETQ. Deletions cut 4 bases from V and 0 bases from J, with 14 bases between. The CDR3 is CASSLYLQGSGNTIYF. CDR3 DNA: TGCGCCAGCAGCCTTTACCTACAGGGCTCTGGAAACACCATATATTTT.

This clone was found once. This chain connects TRBV7-8 to TRBJ2-6, with D possibly matching TRBD1 (6 bases). Trimming shortened V by 4 bases and J by 4 bases, and 23 bases separated the two germline ends. Looked up from germline, CDR1 is SGHVS and CDR2 is FQNEAQ. This CDR3 has 19 amino acids. CDR3 sequence: CASSWYDRRYGEGANVLTF. The CDR3 nucleotides are TGTGCCAGCAGCTGGTATGACAGGAGGTACGGGGAAGGGGCCAACGTCCTGACTTTC.

V gene TRBV18 combines with J gene TRBJ2-7; TRBD1 aligns across 11 bases. The CDR3 loop spans 16 amino acids. Germline loops: CDR1 KGHSH, CDR2 LQKENI. J was trimmed by 0 bases and V by 6 bases; bases with no gene match: 7. In nucleotides, the CDR3 is TGTGCCAGCTCTTCCCGGACAGGGGGCTCCTCCTACGAGCAGTACTTC. Encoded protein: CASSSRTGGSSYEQYF.